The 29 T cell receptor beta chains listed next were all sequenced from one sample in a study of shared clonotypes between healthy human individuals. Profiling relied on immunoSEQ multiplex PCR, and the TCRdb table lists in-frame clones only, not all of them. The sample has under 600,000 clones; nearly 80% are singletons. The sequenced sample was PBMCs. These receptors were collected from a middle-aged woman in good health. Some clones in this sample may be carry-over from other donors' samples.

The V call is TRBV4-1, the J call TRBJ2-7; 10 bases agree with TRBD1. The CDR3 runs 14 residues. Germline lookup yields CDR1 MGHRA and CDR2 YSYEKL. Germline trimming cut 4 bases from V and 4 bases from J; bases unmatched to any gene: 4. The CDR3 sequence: CASSPTGGNYEQYF. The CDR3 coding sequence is TGCGCCAGCAGCCCGACAGGGGGCAATTACGAGCAGTACTTC.

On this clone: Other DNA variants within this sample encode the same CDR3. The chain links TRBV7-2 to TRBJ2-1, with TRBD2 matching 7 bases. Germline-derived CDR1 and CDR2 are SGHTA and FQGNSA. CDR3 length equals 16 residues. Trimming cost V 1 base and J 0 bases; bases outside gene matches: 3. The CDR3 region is CASSLVGGSSYNEQFF. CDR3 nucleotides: TGTGCCAGCAGCTTAGTTGGCGGGAGCTCCTACAATGAGCAGTTCTTC.

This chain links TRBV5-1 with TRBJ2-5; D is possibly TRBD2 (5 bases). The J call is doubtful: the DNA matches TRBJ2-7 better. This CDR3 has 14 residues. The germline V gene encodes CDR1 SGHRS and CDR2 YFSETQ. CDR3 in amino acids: CASSLGGSAYEQYF. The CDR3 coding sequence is TGCGCCAGCAGCTTGGGCGGGTCCGCCTACGAGCAGTACTTC.

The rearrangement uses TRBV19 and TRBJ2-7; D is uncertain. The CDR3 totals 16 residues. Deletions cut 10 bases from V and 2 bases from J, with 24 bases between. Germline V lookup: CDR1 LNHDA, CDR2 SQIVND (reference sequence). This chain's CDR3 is CATTVAWGPTAYEQYF. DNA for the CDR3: TGTGCCACCACCGTTGCCTGGGGTCCCACCGCCTACGAGCAGTACTTC.

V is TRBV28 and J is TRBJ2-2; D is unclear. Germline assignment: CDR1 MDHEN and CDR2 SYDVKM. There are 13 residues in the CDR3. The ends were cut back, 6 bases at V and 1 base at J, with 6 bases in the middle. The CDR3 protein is CASRRLNTGELFF. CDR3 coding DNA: TGTGCCAGCAGACGACTGAACACCGGGGAGCTGTTTTTT.

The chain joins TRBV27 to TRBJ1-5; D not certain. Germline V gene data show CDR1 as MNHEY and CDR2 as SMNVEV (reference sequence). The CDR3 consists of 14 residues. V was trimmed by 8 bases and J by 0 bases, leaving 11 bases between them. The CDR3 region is CASSFHPSNQPQHF. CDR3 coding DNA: TGTGCCAGCTCGTTCCATCCTAGCAATCAGCCCCAGCATTTT.

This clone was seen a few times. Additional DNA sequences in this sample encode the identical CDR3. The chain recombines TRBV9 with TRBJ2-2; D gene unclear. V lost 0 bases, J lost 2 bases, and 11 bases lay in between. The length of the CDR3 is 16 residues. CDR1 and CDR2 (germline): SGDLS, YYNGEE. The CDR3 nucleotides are TGTGCCAGCAGCGTAGGGTCCGGTAGAAACACCGGGGAGCTGTTTTTT. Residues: CASSVGSGRNTGELFF.

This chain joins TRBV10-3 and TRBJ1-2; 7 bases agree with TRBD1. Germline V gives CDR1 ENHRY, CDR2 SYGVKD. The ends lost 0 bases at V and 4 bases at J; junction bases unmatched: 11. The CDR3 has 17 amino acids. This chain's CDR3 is CAISESAGGYLGYGYTF. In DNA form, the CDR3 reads TGTGCCATCAGTGAGTCCGCAGGGGGATATCTGGGCTATGGCTACACCTTC.

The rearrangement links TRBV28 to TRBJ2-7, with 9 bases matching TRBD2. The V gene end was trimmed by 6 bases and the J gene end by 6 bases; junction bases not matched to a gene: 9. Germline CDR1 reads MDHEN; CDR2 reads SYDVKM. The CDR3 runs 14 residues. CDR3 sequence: CASRGGGDLSEQYF. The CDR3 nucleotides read TGTGCCAGCAGAGGCGGGGGGGATTTAAGCGAGCAGTACTTC.

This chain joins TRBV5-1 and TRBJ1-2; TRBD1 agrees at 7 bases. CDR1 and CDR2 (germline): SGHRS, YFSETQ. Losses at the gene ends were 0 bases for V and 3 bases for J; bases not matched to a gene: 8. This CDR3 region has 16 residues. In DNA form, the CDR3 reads TGCGCCAGCAGCTTGGCCGGGGGGGACAGTGACTATGGCTACACCTTC. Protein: CASSLAGGDSDYGYTF.

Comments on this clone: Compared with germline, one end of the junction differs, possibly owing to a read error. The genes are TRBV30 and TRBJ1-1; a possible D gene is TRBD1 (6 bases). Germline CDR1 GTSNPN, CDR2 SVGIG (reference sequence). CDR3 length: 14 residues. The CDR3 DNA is TGTGCCTGGGGCGGACAGACGATGAACACTGAGGCTTTCTTT. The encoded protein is CAWGGQTMNTEAFF.

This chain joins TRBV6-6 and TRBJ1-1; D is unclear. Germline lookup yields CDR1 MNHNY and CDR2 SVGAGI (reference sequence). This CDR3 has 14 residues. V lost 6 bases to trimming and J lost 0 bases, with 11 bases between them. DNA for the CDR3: TGTGCCAGCAGCCTTAGAGAAATGAACACTGAAGCTTTCTTT. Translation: CASSLREMNTEAFF.

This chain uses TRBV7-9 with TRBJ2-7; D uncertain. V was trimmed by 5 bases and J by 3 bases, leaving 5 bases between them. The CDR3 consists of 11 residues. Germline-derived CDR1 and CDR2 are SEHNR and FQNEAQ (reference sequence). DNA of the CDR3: TGTGCCAGCAGCCCTGTCTACGAGCAGTACTTC. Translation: CASSPVYEQYF.

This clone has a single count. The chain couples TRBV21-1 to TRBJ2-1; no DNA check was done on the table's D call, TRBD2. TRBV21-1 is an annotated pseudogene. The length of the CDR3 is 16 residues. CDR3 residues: CASRENEGEDGNEQFF. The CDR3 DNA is TGTGCCAGCAGGGAAAACGAGGGAGAGGACGGTAATGAGCAGTTCTTC.

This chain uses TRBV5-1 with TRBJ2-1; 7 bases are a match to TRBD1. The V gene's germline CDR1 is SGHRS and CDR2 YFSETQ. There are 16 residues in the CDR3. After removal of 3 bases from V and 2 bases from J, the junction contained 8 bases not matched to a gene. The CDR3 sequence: CASSSLTGPTYNEQFF. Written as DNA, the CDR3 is TGCGCCAGCAGCTCCCTGACAGGGCCTACCTACAATGAGCAGTTCTTC.

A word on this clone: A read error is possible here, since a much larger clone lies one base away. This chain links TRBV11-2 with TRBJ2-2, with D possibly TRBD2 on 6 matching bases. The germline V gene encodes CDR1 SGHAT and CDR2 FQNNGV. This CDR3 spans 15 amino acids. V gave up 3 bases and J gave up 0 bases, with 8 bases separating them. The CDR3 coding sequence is TGTGCCAGCAGCTTGGCTAGCGCGAACACCGGGGAGCTGTTTTTT. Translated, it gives CASSLASANTGELFF.

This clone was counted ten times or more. The CDR3 DNA reads as TGTGCCAGCAGCCCTAAGACTAGCAGGGGCACAGATACGCAGTATTTT. Amino acid sequence: CASSPKTSRGTDTQYF. The chain couples TRBV7-9 to TRBJ2-3; 7 bases line up with TRBD2. V lost 5 bases and J lost 1; bases outside the gene matches: 9. CDR1 and CDR2 (germline): SEHNR, FQNEAQ (reference sequence). This CDR3 region has 16 residues.

CDR3 sequence reads: CASRTPGTGAYEQYF. The CDR3 DNA reads as TGTGCCAGCAGGACGCCCGGGACAGGGGCCTACGAGCAGTACTTC. The chain carries TRBV6-6 and TRBJ2-7; 10 nucleotides match TRBD1. With 6 bases clipped from V and 2 bases from J, the junction kept 7 bases outside the gene matches. Germline loops: CDR1 MNHNY, CDR2 SVGAGI (reference sequence). This CDR3 region has 15 residues.

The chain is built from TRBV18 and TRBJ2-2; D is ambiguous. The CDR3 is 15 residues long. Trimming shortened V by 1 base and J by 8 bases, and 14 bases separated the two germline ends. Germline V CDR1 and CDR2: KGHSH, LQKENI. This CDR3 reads CASSPRGETSGELFF. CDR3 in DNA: TGTGCCAGCTCACCACGAGGAGAAACCTCTGGGGAGCTGTTTTTT.

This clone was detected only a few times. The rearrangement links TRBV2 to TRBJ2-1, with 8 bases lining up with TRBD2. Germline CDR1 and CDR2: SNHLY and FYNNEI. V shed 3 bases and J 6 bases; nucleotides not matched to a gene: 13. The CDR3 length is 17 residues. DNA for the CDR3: TGTGCCAGCAGTGATAGCCTCTTTAGCGGGACCGGCAATGAGCAGTTCTTC. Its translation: CASSDSLFSGTGNEQFF. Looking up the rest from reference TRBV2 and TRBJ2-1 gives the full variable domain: EPEVTQTPSHQVTQMGQEVILRCVPISNHLYFYWYRQILGQKVEFLVSFYNNEISEKSEIFDDQFSVERPDGSNFTLKIRSTKLEDSAMYFCASSDSLFSGTGNEQFFGPGTRLTVL.

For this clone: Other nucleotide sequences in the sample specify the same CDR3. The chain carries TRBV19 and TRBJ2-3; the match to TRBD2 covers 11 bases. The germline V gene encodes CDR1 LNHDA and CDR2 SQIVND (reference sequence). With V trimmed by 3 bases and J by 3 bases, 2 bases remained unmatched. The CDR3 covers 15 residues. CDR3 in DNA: TGTGCCAGTAGTATTACTAGCGGGAGTACAGATACGCAGTATTTT. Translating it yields CASSITSGSTDTQYF.

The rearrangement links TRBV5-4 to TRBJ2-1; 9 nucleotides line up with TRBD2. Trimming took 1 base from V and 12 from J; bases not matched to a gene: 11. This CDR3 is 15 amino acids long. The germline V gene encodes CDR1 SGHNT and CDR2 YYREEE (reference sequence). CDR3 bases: TGTGCCAGCAGCTTGTCGGCGGGAGGGTTTTTGGCGCAGTTCTTC. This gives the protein CASSLSAGGFLAQFF.

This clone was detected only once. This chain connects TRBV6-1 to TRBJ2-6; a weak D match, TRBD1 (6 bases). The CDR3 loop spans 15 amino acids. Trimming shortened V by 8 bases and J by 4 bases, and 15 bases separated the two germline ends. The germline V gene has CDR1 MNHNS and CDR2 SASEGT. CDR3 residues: CASGGTGMGANVLTF. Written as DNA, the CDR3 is TGTGCCAGCGGGGGTACAGGGATGGGGGCCAACGTCCTGACTTTC.

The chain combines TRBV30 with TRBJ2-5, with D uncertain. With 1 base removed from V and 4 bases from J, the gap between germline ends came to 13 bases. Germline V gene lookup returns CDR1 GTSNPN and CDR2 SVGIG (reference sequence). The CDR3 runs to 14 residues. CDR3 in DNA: TGTGCCTGGAGTGCAGGAGTTACGGGAGAGACCCAGTACTTC. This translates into CAWSAGVTGETQYF.

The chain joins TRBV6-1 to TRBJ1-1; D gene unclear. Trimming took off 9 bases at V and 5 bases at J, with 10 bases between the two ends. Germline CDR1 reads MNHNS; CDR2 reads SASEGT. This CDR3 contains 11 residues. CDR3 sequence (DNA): TGTGCCAGTCGTCGCGGGACTGAAGCTTTCTTT. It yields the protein CASRRGTEAFF.

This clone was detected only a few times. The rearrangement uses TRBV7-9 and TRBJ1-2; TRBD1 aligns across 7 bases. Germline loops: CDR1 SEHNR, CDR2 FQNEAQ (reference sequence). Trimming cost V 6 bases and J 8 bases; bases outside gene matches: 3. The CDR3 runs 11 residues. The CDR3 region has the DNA TGTGCCAGCAGGCGGGACAGCGGCTACACCTTC. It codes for CASRRDSGYTF.

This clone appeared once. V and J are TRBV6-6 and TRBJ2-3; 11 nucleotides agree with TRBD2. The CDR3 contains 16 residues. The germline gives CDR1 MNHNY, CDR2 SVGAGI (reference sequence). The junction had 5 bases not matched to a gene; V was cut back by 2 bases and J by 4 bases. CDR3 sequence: CASSYPGLAGSDTQYF. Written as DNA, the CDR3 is TGTGCCAGCAGTTACCCAGGACTAGCGGGCTCAGATACGCAGTATTTT.

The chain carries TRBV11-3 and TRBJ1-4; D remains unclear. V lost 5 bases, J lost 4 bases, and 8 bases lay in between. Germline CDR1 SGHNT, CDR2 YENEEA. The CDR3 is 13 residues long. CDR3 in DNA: TGTGCCAGCAGCGGAGGGAATAATGAAAAACTGTTTTTT. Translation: CASSGGNNEKLFF. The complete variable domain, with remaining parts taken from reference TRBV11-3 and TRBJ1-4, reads EAGVVQSPRYKIIEKKQPVAFWCNPISGHNTLYWYLQNLGQGPELLIRYENEEAVDDSQLPKDRFSAERLKGVDSTLKIQPAELGDSAVYLCASSGGNNEKLFFGSGTQLSVL.

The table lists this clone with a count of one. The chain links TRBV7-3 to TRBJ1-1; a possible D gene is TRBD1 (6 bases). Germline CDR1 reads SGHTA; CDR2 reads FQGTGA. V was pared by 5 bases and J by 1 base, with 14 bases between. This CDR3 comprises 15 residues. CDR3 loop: CASSINRVGNTEAFF. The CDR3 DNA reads TGTGCCAGCAGCATAAACAGGGTTGGGAACACTGAAGCTTTCTTT.